This T cell receptor beta chain was sequenced during a study of liver allograft versus peripheral blood T cells. Study as a whole: Graft-liver T cell receptor repertoires were compared against recipient peripheral blood repertoires. Study-wide results and limits: Repertoires of T cell receptors in liver allografts reportedly differed from peripheral blood repertoires.

The V segment lost 3 bases and the J segment 6 bases; nucleotides outside the gene matches: 6. This CDR3 spans 14 amino acids. CDR1 and CDR2 (germline): SNHLY, FYNNEI. Via MiXCR, TCRdb re-called the reads, giving one row per CDR3 protein. The table has about 15,000 distinct CDR3 sequences, roughly 22% seen once. Note on this clonotype: Its antigen is not identified.

The receptor's source is a human patient who had a liver transplant. The graft donor may be the source of some T cells. The chain is built from TRBV2 and TRBJ1-1; 8 bases are a match to TRBD1. The CDR3 DNA reads TGTGCCAGCAGTGACGGAACAGGGGGATCTGAAGCTTTCTTT. Protein sequence: CASSDGTGGSEAFF.